These 9 T cell receptor beta chains were sequenced from one sample in a study of cytomegalovirus exposure and HLA in healthy donors. The primer mix had 60 Vbeta and 13 Jbeta primers. The repertoire was sequenced with immunoSEQ multiplex PCR; TCRdb's copy has only in-frame clones and lacks some. This sample has over 150,000 clones, with approximately 80% found just once. Sequenced material: PBMCs. These TCRs come from a man between 25 and 39 years old in good health and CMV-seropositive.

Only a few counts were recorded for this clone. The V gene is TRBV28, the J gene TRBJ2-1; 12 bases agree with TRBD2. This CDR3 contains 17 residues. Germline loops: CDR1 MDHEN, CDR2 SYDVKM. Germline trimming cut 5 bases from V and 0 bases from J; bases unmatched to any gene: 5. As DNA, the CDR3 is TGTGCCAGCAGTCCCTCTAGCGGGGGGGCCTCCTACAATGAGCAGTTCTTC. It encodes CASSPSSGGASYNEQFF.

The chain uses TRBV6-1 and TRBJ1-2; 8 nucleotides line up with TRBD1. Germline V gives CDR1 MNHNS, CDR2 SASEGT. The trim removed 7 bases at V and 8 bases at J, leaving 9 bases unmatched. The length of the CDR3 is 13 residues. Here the CDR3 DNA reads TGTGCCAGCAATCCGACAGGGGATAAGGGCTACACCTTC. Translating it yields CASNPTGDKGYTF.

This clone was seen once. This sequence joins TRBV30 and TRBJ1-2; 8 nucleotides agree with TRBD1. In germline, CDR1 is GTSNPN, CDR2 SVGIG (reference sequence). The CDR3 is 17 residues long. V lost 2 bases and J lost 2; bases outside the gene matches: 13. The CDR3 region is CAWSFTMLDRENYGYTF. DNA for the CDR3: TGTGCCTGGAGTTTTACAATGCTGGACAGGGAGAACTATGGCTACACCTTC.

This clone has only a few counts. This chain joins TRBV28 and TRBJ2-6; D remains ambiguous. V was pared by 8 bases and J by 1 base, with 12 bases between. This CDR3 has 15 residues. The V gene's germline CDR1 is MDHEN and CDR2 SYDVKM. The CDR3 here is CASGTRSSGANVLTF. The CDR3 bases are TGTGCCAGCGGCACCAGAAGTTCTGGGGCCAACGTCCTGACTTTC. The whole variable domain, remainder taken from reference TRBV28 and TRBJ2-6, is DVKVTQSSRYLVKRTGEKVFLECVQDMDHENMFWYRQDPGLGLRLIYFSYDVKMKEKGDIPEGYSVSREKKERFSLILESASTNQTSMYLCASGTRSSGANVLTFGAGSRLTVL.

The CDR3 is CASSQRSMTGEYNEQFF. The CDR3 region has the DNA TGCGCCAGCAGCCAACGATCGATGACAGGGGAATACAATGAGCAGTTCTTC. The chain uses TRBV4-1 and TRBJ2-1, with 8 bases matching TRBD1. V lost 2 bases to trimming and J lost 4 bases; unmatched junction nucleotides: 10. Germline CDR1 reads MGHRA; CDR2 reads YSYEKL. The CDR3 is made up of 17 amino acids.

CDR3 protein: CASGSSGSTDTQYF. Here the CDR3 DNA reads TGTGCCAGCGGGTCTAGCGGTAGCACAGATACGCAGTATTTT. The chain joins TRBV6-1 to TRBJ2-3; 7 nucleotides match TRBD2. The V gene's germline CDR1 is MNHNS and CDR2 SASEGT. CDR3 length: 14 amino acids. V gave up 8 bases and J gave up 0 bases; unmatched junction bases: 5.

The genes are TRBV7-2 and TRBJ1-3, with D unclear. Per germline, CDR1 SGHTA and CDR2 FQGNSA. V was pared by 5 bases and J by 0 bases, with 5 bases between. The length of the CDR3 is 13 residues. CDR3 amino acids: CASSILSGNTIYF. The CDR3 DNA follows: TGTGCCAGCAGCATCCTCTCTGGAAACACCATATATTTT. Together with reference TRBV7-2 and TRBJ1-3, the CDR3 gives the full variable domain: GAGVSQSPSNKVTEKGKDVELRCDPISGHTALYWYRQSLGQGLEFLIYFQGNSAPDKSGLPSDRFSAERTGGSVSTLTIQRTQQEDSAVYLCASSILSGNTIYFGEGSWLTVV.

The J gene is TRBJ2-5, the V gene TRBV14; 7 bases fit TRBD2. The CDR3 contains 15 residues. Germline loops: CDR1 SGHDN, CDR2 FVKESK. Trimming at V came to 5 bases and at J to 5 bases, leaving 11 bases not matched to a gene. The CDR3 nucleotides are TGTGCCAGCAGCAGCCGGGGAGGGGCGCGGGAGACCCAGTACTTC. Protein product: CASSSRGGARETQYF.

This clone appeared a single time. This sequence joins TRBV6-1 and TRBJ1-5, with D possibly matching TRBD1 (5 bases). The V gene lost 0 bases and the J gene lost 6 bases, with 12 bases spanning the gap. The V gene's germline CDR1 is MNHNS and CDR2 SASEGT. This CDR3 comprises 15 residues. The CDR3 spells CASSEAPAGFQPQHF. CDR3 sequence (DNA): TGTGCCAGCAGTGAAGCGCCGGCAGGGTTTCAGCCCCAGCATTTT.